This TCR beta chain emerged from a study of low-dose radiotherapy and immunotherapy resistance in tumors. Alpha and beta chains were covered, as first-strand cDNA relied on TRAV- and TRBV-specific primers. TCRs underwent approximately 20 PCR cycles of amplification with a constant-region primer and V-primer adapter. mRNA that had been isolated underwent amplification through in vitro transcription. TCRdb reprocessed the reads with MiXCR, giving one entry per CDR3 protein. Of tens of thousands of distinct CDR3 sequences in the sample, approximately 22% were seen once. The V gene lost 1 base and the J gene lost 9 bases, with 9 bases spanning the gap. Germline V gene sequence: CDR1 DFQATT, CDR2 SNEGSKA (reference sequence). The CDR3 has 11 residues. This clonotype was observed at least ten times. Specified time point: after trial treatment. Specified treatment: LDRT plus nivolumab, ipilimumab, low-dose cyclophosphamide and aspirin (RACIN trial). Every donor's regimen consisted of nivolumab, ipilimumab, aspirin, low-dose cyclophosphamide and low-dose radiotherapy.

This receptor was identified in a female donor with ovarian cancer. This specimen consisted of PBMCs, obtained after low-dose radiotherapy plus immunotherapy. The chain employs TRBV20-1 and TRBJ1-1; possible D gene TRBD1, 6 bases. The CDR3 DNA is TGCAGTGCTAGAGTAGGACAGAAAGCTTTCTTT. Its translation is CSARVGQKAFF.